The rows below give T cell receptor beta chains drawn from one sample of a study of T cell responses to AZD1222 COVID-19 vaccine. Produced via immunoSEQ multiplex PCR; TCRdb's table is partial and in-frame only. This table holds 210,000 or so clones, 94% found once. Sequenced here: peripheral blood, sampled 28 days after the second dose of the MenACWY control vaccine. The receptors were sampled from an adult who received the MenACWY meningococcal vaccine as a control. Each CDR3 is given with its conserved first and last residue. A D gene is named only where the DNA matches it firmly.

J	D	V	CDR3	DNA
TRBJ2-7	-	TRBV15	CATSRDRAIEQYF	TGTGCCACCAGCAGAGATCGTGCTATAGAGCAGTACTTC
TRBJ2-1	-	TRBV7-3	CASSLRSSESFYNEQFF	TGTGCCAGCAGCTTAAGGTCTAGCGAGAGTTTCTACAATGAGCAGTTCTTC
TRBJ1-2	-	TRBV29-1	CSVDLGYYGYTF	TGCAGCGTTGATTTGGGGTACTATGGCTACACCTTC
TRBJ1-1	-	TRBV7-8	CASSFKLSNTEAFF	TGTGCCAGCAGCTTCAAACTGTCGAACACTGAAGCTTTCTTT
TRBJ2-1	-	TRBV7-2	CASSLEQGSLSEQFF	TGTGCCAGCAGCTTAGAACAGGGTTCCCTATCCGAGCAGTTCTTC
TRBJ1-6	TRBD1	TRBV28	CASSFVLLGQGNSPLHF	TGTGCCAGCAGTTTCGTTTTGTTAGGACAGGGGAATTCACCCCTCCACTTT
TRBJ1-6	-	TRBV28	CASSVSPNSPLHF	TGTGCCAGCAGTGTGTCTCCCAATTCACCCCTCCACTTT
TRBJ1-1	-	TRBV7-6	CASSLAAGTEAFF	TGTGCCAGCAGCTTAGCGGCCGGCACTGAAGCTTTCTTT
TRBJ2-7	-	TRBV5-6	CASSGLSYEQYF	TGTGCCAGCAGTGGACTTTCCTACGAGCAGTACTTC
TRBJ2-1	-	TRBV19	CASSMSLIYNEQFF	TGTGCCAGTAGTATGTCACTGATCTACAATGAGCAGTTCTTC
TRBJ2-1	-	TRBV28	CASSSRHGPFF	TGTGCCAGCAGTTCGAGACACGGGCCGTTCTTC